The T cell receptor (beta chain) under discussion was sequenced for a study of patients and donors after allogeneic stem cell transplantation. V was trimmed by 5 bases and J by 1 base, leaving 15 bases between them. The CDR3 consists of 14 residues. Germline CDR1 and CDR2: DFQATT and SNEGSKA (reference sequence). TCRdb recomputed calls from the RT-PCR reads with MiXCR, one row per CDR3 protein. The sample contains about 96,000 distinct CDR3 sequences, roughly 43% of which appear only once. Sequenced sample: blood, either unsorted or a sorted T cell fraction (not recorded which). The chain couples TRBV20-1 to TRBJ2-7; D might be TRBD1 or TRBD2, each matching 5 bases. The sequence was obtained from a human donor who was either an allogeneic HSCT recipient or a stem cell or donor lymphocyte infusion donor (not recorded which). It is not recorded whose cells these are; they may come from a transplant donor. The CDR3 spells CSAYRGSWSYEQYF. As DNA, the CDR3 is TGCAGTGCTTACCGGGGCTCTTGGTCCTACGAGCAGTACTTC.